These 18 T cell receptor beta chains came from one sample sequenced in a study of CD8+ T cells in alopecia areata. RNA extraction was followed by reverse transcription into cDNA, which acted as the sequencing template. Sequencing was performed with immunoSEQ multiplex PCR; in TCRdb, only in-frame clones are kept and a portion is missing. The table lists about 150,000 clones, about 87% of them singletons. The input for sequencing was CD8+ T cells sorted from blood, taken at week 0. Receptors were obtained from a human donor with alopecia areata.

The CDR3 coding sequence is TGTGCCATCAGTGAAAGCGGGGGGGCCAATGAGCAGTTCTTC. Protein: CAISESGGANEQFF. The rearrangement links TRBV10-3 to TRBJ2-1; 10 bases line up with TRBD2. The CDR3 has 14 residues. Germline CDR1 and CDR2: ENHRY and SYGVKD. J lost 6 bases, V lost 3 bases, and 2 bases had no gene match.

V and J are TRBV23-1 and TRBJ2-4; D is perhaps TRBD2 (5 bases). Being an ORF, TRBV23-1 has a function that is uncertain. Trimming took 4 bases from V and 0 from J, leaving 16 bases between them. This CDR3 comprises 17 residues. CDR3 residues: CASSRELGWPAKNIQYF. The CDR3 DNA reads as TGCGCCAGCAGTCGGGAGTTGGGGTGGCCAGCCAAAAACATTCAGTACTTC.

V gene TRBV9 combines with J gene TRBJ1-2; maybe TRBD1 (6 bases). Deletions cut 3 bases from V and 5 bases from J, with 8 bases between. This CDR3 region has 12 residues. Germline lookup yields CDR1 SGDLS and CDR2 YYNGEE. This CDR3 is CASSATGYGYTF. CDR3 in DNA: TGTGCCAGCAGCGCAACAGGGTATGGCTACACCTTC.

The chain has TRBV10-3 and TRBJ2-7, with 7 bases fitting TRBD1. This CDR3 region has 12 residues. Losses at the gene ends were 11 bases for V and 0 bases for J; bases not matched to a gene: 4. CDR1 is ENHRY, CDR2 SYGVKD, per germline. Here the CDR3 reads CAAGDSSYEQYF. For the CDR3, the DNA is TGTGCCGCCGGGGACAGCTCCTACGAGCAGTACTTC.

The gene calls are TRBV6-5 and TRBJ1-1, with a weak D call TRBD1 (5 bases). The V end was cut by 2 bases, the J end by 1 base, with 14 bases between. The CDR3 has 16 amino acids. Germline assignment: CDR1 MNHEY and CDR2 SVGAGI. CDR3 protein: CASSYGTETANTEAFF. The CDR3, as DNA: TGTGCCAGCAGTTACGGGACTGAGACGGCGAACACTGAAGCTTTCTTT.

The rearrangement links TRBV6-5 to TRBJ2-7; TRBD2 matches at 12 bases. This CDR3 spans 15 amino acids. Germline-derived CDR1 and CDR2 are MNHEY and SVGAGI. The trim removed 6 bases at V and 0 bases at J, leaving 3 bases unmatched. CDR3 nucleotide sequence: TGTGCCAGCAGACAGACTAGCGGGGGCTCCTACGAGCAGTACTTC. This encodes CASRQTSGGSYEQYF.

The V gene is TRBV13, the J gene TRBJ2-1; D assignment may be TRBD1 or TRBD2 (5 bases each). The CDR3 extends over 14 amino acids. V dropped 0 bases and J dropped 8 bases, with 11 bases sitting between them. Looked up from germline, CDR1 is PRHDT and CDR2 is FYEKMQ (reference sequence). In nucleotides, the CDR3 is TGTGCCAGCAGCTTAGGCCGGGGCAGAGATGAGCAGTTCTTC. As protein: CASSLGRGRDEQFF.

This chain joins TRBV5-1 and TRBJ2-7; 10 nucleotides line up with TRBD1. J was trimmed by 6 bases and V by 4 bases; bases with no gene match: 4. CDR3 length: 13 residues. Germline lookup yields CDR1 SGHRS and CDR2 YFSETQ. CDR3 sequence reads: CASSVGTGAEQYF. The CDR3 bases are TGCGCCAGCAGCGTGGGGACAGGGGCCGAGCAGTACTTC.

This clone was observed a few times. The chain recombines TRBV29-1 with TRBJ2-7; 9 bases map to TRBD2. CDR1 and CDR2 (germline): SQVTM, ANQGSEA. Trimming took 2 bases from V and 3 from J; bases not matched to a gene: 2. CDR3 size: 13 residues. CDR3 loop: CSVEIAGVYEQYF. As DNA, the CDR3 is TGCAGCGTTGAAATAGCGGGGGTCTACGAGCAGTACTTC.

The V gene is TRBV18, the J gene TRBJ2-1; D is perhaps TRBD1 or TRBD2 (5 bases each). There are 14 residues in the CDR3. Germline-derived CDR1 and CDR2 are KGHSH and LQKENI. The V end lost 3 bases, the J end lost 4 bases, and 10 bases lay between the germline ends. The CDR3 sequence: CASSPGTLYNEQFF. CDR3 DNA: TGTGCCAGCTCACCCGGGACCCTATACAATGAGCAGTTCTTC.

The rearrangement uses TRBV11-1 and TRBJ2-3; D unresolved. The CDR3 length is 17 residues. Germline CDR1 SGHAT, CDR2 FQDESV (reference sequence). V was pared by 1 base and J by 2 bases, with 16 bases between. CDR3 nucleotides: TGTGCCAGCAGCTTAGGAGTTTCACAGACGTACACAGATACGCAGTATTTT. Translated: CASSLGVSQTYTDTQYF.

For the CDR3, the DNA is TGTGCCAGCGGGCCGGGGGGGGTGGATCAGCCCCAGCATTTT. This translates into CASGPGGVDQPQHF. The chain recombines TRBV27 with TRBJ1-5; possible D gene TRBD1, 5 bases. The CDR3 is made up of 14 amino acids. Germline V gene lookup returns CDR1 MNHEY and CDR2 SMNVEV (reference sequence). The germline V and J ends were trimmed by 8 bases and 5 bases, with 16 bases remaining between them.

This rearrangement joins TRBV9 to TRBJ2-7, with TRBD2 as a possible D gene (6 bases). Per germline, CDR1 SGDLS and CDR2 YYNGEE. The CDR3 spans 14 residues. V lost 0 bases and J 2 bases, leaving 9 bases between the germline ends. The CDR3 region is CASSVAGETYEQYF. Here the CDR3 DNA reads TGTGCCAGCAGCGTAGCGGGGGAGACCTACGAGCAGTACTTC.

CDR3: CASSIGQGFEQYF. Here the CDR3 DNA reads TGTGCCAGCAGCATAGGACAGGGATTCGAGCAGTACTTC. The J gene is TRBJ2-7, the V gene TRBV5-5, with 8 nucleotides matching TRBD1. Germline loops: CDR1 SGHKS, CDR2 YYEKEE (reference sequence). J was trimmed by 6 bases and V by 4 bases; bases with no gene match: 6. CDR3 size: 13 residues.

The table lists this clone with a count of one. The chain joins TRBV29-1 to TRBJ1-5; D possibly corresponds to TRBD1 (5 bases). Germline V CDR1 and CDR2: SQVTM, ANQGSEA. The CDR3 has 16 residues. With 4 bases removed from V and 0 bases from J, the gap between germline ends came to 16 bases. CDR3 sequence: CSVGPGMPYSNQPQHF. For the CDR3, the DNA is TGCAGCGTTGGGCCAGGGATGCCCTATAGCAATCAGCCCCAGCATTTT.

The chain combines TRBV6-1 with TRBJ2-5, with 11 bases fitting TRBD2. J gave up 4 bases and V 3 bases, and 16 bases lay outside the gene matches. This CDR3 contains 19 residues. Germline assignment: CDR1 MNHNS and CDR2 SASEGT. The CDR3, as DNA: TGTGCCAGCAGTGAGCCTAGCGGGGGGTATTTGGGATTCTCAGAGACCCAGTACTTC. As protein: CASSEPSGGYLGFSETQYF.

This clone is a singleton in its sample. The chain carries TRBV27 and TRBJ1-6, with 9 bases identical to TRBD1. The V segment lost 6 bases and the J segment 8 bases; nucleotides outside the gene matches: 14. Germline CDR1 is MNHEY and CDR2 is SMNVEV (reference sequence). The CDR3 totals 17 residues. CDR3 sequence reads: CASSTWGRRTGDSPLHF. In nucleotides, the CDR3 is TGTGCCAGCAGCACCTGGGGTCGAAGGACAGGGGATTCACCCCTCCACTTT.

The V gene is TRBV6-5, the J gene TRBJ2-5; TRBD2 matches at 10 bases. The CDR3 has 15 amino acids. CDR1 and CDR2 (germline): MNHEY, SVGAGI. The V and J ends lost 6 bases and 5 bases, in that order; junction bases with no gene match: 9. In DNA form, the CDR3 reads TGTGCCAGCAGCCCCAATAGCGGGGGGTATGAGACCCAGTACTTC. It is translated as CASSPNSGGYETQYF.